The 7 T cell receptor beta chains listed next were all sequenced from one sample in a study of chemoradiotherapy in HPV16-positive cancers. TCRdb's table, derived via immunoSEQ multiplex PCR, lists solely in-frame clones and lacks some. Among a few hundred clones listed, 95% to 96% were seen once. The specimen was tumor tissue, collected from a patient who underwent chemoradiotherapy. These receptors all stem from a human donor with HPV-associated anogenital cancer.

The CDR3 loop is CASSLALTVEPGEQYF. The CDR3 DNA sequence: TGCGCCAGCAGCCTCGCCCTCACTGTAGAGCCGGGCGAGCAGTACTTC. This chain links TRBV4-1 with TRBJ2-7, with D unresolved. There are 16 residues in the CDR3. Germline assignment: CDR1 MGHRA and CDR2 YSYEKL. V was pared by 4 bases and J by 6 bases, with 22 bases between.

The V and J genes are TRBV9 and TRBJ1-1; no definite D call. V lost 2 bases and J lost 1, with 12 bases in between. The CDR3 length is 15 residues. CDR1 SGDLS and CDR2 YYNGEE come from the germline V gene. The CDR3 sequence is CASSVRPGENTEAFF. The CDR3 nucleotides are TGTGCCAGCAGCGTGAGACCCGGCGAGAACACTGAAGCTTTCTTT. The whole variable domain, remainder taken from reference TRBV9 and TRBJ1-1, is DSGVTQTPKHLITATGQRVTLRCSPRSGDLSVYWYQQSLDQGLQFLIQYYNGEERAKGNILERFSAQQFPDLHSELNLSSLELGDSALYFCASSVRPGENTEAFFGQGTRLTVV.

This sequence joins TRBV18 and TRBJ1-1, with D possibly matching TRBD1 (6 bases). This CDR3 is 14 amino acids long. V was clipped by 5 bases and J by 0 bases, with 10 bases between them. Germline assignment: CDR1 KGHSH and CDR2 LQKENI. The CDR3 loop is CASSTDSLNTEAFF. CDR3 DNA: TGTGCCAGCTCAACGGACAGTCTGAACACTGAAGCTTTCTTT.

This sequence joins TRBV15 and TRBJ2-5, with no clear D. The V end was cut by 0 bases, the J end by 5 bases, with 7 bases between. The germline CDR1 and CDR2 sequences are LNHNV and YYDKDF (reference sequence). This CDR3 has 13 residues. CDR3 sequence (DNA): TGTGCCACCAGCAGAGATAGAAGGGAGACCCAGTACTTC. It codes for CATSRDRRETQYF.

J is TRBJ1-2 and V is TRBV10-3; 7 bases are shared with TRBD1. After removal of 2 bases from V and 10 bases from J, the junction contained 7 bases not matched to a gene. Per the germline V gene, CDR1 is ENHRY and CDR2 is SYGVKD. The CDR3 runs to 13 residues. Written as DNA, the CDR3 is TGTGCCATCAGTGAGAGGGGTGGGACAGCCTACACCTTC. As protein: CAISERGGTAYTF.

This chain links TRBV11-2 with TRBJ1-4, with D hard to call. The CDR3 contains 12 residues. Germline V lookup: CDR1 SGHAT, CDR2 FQNNGV. V was clipped by 2 bases and J by 8 bases, with 6 bases between them. DNA for the CDR3: TGTGCCAGCAGCTTAATAAACGAAAAACTGTTTTTT. This translates into CASSLINEKLFF.

V is TRBV7-9 and J is TRBJ1-1, with 10 bases lining up with TRBD1. Germline CDR1 is SEHNR and CDR2 is FQNEAQ (reference sequence). This CDR3 region has 16 residues. The trim removed 4 bases at V and 1 base at J, leaving 6 bases unmatched. The CDR3 sequence is CASSSRRQGANTEAFF. The CDR3 DNA reads as TGTGCCAGCAGCTCTCGCAGACAGGGGGCGAACACTGAAGCTTTCTTT.